The subject of this entry is one T cell receptor beta chain. This sample is drawn from a study of T cell responses to AZD1222 COVID-19 vaccine. Study as a whole: Analysis merged second doses at about 4 or about 12 weeks.

The CDR3 runs to 16 residues. Looked up from germline, CDR1 is MNHNY and CDR2 is SVGAGI (reference sequence). Deletions cut 7 bases from V and 9 bases from J, with 25 bases between. Assay: immunoSEQ multiplex PCR; the TCRdb copy retains only in-frame clones and omits some. The sample consists of 130,000 or so clones, about 90% of them appearing once. The sequence was collected from an adult in good health. This sample comprised peripheral blood, obtained on day 0 of AZD1222 vaccination. The chain links TRBV6-6 to TRBJ1-5, with D possibly being TRBD1 (6 bases). CDR3 loop: CASTPETGPSRGPQHF. The CDR3 DNA reads as TGTGCCAGCACCCCGGAAACAGGGCCTTCCCGGGGGCCCCAGCATTTT.